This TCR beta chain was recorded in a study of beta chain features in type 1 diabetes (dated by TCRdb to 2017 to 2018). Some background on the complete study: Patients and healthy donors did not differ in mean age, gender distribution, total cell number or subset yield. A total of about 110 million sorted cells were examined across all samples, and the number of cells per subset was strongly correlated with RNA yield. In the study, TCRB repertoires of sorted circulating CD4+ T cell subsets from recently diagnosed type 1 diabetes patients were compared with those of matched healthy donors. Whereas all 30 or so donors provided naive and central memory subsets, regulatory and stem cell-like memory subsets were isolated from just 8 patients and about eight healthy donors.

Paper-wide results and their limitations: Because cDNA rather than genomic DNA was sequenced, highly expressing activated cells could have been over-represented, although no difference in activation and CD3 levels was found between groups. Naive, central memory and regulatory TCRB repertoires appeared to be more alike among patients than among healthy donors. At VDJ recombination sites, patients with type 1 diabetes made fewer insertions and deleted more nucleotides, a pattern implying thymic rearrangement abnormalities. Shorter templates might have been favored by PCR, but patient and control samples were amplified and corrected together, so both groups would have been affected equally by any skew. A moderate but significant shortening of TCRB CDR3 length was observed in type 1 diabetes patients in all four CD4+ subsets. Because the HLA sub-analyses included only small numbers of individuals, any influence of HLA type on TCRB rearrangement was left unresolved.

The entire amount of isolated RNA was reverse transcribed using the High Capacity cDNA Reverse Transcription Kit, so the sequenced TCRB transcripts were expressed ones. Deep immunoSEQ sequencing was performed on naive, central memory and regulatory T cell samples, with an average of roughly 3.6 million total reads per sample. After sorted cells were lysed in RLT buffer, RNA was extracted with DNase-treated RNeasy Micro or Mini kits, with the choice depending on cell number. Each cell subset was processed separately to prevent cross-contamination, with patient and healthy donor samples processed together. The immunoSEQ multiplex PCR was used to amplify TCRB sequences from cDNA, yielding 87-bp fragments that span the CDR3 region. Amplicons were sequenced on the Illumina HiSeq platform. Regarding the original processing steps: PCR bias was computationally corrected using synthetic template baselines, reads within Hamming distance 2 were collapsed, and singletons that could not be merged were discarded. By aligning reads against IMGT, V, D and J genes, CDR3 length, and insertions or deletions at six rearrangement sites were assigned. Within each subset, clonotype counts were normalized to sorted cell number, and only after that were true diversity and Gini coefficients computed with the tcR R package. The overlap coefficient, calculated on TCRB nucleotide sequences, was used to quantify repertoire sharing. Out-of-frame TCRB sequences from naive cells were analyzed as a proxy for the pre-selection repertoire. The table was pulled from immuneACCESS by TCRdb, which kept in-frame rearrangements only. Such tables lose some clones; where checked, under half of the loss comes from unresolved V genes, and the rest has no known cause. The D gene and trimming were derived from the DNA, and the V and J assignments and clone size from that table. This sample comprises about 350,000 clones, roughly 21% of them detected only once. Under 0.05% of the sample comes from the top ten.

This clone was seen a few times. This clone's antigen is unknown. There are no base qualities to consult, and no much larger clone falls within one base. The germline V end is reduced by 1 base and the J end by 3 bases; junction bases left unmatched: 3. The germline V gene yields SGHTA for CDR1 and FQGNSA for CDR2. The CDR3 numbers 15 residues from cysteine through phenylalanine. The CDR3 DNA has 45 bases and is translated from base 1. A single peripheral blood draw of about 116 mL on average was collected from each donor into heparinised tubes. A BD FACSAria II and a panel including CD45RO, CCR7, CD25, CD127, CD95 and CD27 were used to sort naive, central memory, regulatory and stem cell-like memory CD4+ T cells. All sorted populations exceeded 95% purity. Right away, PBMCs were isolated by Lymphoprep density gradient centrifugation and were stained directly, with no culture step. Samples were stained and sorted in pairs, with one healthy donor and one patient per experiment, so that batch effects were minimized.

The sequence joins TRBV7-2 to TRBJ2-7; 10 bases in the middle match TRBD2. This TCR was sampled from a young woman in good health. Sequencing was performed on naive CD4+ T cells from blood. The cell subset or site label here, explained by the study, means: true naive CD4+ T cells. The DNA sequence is TGTGCCAGCAGCTTAGAGCCTAGCGGGGGCTACGAGCAGTACTTC. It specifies CASSLEPSGGYEQYF.